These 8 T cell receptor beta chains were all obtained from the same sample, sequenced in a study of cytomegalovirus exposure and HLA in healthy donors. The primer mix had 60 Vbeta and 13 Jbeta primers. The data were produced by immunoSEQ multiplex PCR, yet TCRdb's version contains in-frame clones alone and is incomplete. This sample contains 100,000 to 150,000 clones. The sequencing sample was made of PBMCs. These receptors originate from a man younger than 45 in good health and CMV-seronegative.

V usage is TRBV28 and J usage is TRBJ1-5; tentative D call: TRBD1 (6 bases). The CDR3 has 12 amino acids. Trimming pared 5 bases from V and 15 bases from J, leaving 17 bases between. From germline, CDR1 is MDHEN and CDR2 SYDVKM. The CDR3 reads CASSTPGHKTHF. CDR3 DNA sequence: TGTGCCAGCAGTACCCCGGGACATAAGACGCATTTT.

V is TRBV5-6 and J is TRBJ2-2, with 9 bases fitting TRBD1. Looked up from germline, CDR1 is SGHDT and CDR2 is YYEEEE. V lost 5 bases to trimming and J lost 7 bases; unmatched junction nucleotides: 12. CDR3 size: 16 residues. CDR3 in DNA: TGTGCCAGCAGAATGCGACAGGGGGGTCGTGGCGGGGAGCTGTTTTTT. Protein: CASRMRQGGRGGELFF.

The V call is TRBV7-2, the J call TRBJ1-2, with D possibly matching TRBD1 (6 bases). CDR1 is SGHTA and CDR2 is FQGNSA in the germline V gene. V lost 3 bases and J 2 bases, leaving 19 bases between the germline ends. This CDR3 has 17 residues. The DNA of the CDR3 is TGTGCCAGCAGCTTGTTGGGATTGGGGGGGCAAAACTATGGCTACACCTTC. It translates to CASSLLGLGGQNYGYTF. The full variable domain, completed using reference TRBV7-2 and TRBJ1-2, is GAGVSQSPSNKVTEKGKDVELRCDPISGHTALYWYRQSLGQGLEFLIYFQGNSAPDKSGLPSDRFSAERTGGSVSTLTIQRTQQEDSAVYLCASSLLGLGGQNYGYTFGSGTRLTVV.

CDR3 in DNA: TGCAGCGTCGACAGGGTGGGGACTGAAGCTTTCTTT. It translates to CSVDRVGTEAFF. V is TRBV29-1 and J is TRBJ1-1; 7 nucleotides line up with TRBD1. This CDR3 spans 12 amino acids. Germline trimming cut 6 bases from V and 5 bases from J; bases unmatched to any gene: 6. CDR1 is SQVTM, CDR2 ANQGSEA, per germline.

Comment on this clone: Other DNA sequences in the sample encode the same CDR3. The CDR3 DNA reads TGCGCCAGCAGCAGGGGACAGTTGAACACTGAAGCTTTCTTT. Translated, it gives CASSRGQLNTEAFF. The rearrangement links TRBV5-1 to TRBJ1-1; 7 positions match TRBD1. Germline V gives CDR1 SGHRS, CDR2 YFSETQ. The CDR3 contains 14 residues. Losses at the gene ends were 4 bases for V and 0 bases for J; bases not matched to a gene: 3. The full variable domain, its missing parts supplied by reference TRBV5-1 and TRBJ1-1, is KAGVTQTPRYLIKTRGQQVTLSCSPISGHRSVSWYQQTPGQGLQFLFEYFSETQRNKGNFPGRFSGRQFSNSRSEMNVSTLELGDSALYLCASSRGQLNTEAFFGQGTRLTVV.

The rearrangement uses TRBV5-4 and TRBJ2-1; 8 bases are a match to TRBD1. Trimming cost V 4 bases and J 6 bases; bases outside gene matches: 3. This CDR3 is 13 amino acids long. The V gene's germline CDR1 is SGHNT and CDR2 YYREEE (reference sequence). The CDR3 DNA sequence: TGTGCCAGCAGCGCAGACAGGGGCAATGAGCAGTTCTTC. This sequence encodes CASSADRGNEQFF.

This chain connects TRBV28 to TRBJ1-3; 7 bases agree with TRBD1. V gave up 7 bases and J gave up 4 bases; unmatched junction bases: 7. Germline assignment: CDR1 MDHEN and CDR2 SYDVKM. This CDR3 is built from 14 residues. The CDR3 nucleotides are TGTGCCAGCATCTACAGGGGAGGAGGAAACACCATATATTTT. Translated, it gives CASIYRGGGNTIYF.

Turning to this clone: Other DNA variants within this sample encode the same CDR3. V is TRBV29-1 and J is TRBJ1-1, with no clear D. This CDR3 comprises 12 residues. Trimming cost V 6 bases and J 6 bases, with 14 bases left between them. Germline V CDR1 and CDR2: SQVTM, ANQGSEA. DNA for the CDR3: TGCAGCGTCGGCGAAGGAGAAGCTGAAGCTTTCTTT. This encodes CSVGEGEAEAFF.